This TCR beta chain was documented in a study of blood T cells in healthy people across ages. Study-wide points: Diversity was higher, and naive CD4+ cells more numerous, in long-lived donors than in aged donors.

Trimming removed 7 bases from V and 3 bases from J; junction bases left unmatched: 7. The V gene's germline CDR1 is ENHRY and CDR2 SYGVKD. The CDR3 runs to 15 residues. The authors ran a second PCR of about 6 to 11 cycles using a sample-barcoded 5' primer and a J-beta primer mix. Each cDNA molecule was tagged by a template-switch adaptor with 12 random nucleotides. TCRdb ran MiXCR on the 5' RACE reads and lists one entry per CDR3 protein. The sample carries approximately 810,000 distinct CDR3 sequences, around 28% recorded once. The donors, healthy Caucasians from Russia, were aged 6 to 90. There are many counts of this clonotype. What it binds is not known.

The clonotype originates from a woman older than 75 in good health. The specimen was blood. The rearrangement joins TRBV10-3 to TRBJ2-5; 11 bases fit TRBD2. The CDR3 loop reads CAITDPGLAEETQYF. The CDR3 region has the DNA TGTGCCATCACAGACCCGGGACTAGCGGAAGAGACCCAGTACTTC.